This is a list of T cell receptor beta chains from one sample in a study of read filtering for tumor transcriptome and immune sequencing. Each CDR3 protein gets one entry after TCRdb re-called the reads with MiXCR. The sample yields approximately 90,000 distinct CDR3 sequences, 12% seen once. Sequencing was performed on a population of CD138-negative cells sorted from bone marrow. The source of these receptors is a donor at least 40 years old with multiple myeloma. CDR3s leave out the opening cysteine and the closing phenylalanine or tryptophan. A D gene is named only where the DNA matches it firmly.

v_call,d_call,cdr3_length,j_call,cdr3_aa
TRBV7-9,.,10,TRBJ1-5,ASSLDGQPQH
TRBV3-1,.,10,TRBJ1-1,ASRRGPAEAF
TRBV7-9,TRBD1,12,TRBJ1-4,ASSRGSGGEKLF
TRBV12-3/TRBV12-4,TRBD2,12,TRBJ2-7,ASSLGGRTYEQY
TRBV10-3,TRBD1,12,TRBJ1-5,ATSQGAGDQPQH
TRBV20-1,TRBD2,11,TRBJ2-5,SVAGVDQETQY
TRBV20-1,TRBD2,13,TRBJ2-3,SARDPLAGTDTQY
TRBV20-1,.,10,TRBJ1-1,SASKGRVEAF
TRBV6-5,.,12,TRBJ2-5,ASRLTGSQETQY
TRBV11-2,TRBD1,13,TRBJ2-1,ASSHDRGGYNEQF
TRBV5-1,.,12,TRBJ2-4,ASSLVTDQNIQY
TRBV24-1,TRBD2,15,TRBJ2-1,ATSEGATSGSYNEQF